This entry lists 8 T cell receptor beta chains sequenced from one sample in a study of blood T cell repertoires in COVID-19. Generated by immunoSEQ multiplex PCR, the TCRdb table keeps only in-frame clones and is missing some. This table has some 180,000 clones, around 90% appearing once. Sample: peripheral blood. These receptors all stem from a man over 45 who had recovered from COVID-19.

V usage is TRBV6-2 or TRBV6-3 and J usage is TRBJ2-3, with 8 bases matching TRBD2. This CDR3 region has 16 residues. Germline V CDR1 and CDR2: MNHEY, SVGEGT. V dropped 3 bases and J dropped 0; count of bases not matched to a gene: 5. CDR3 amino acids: CASSYRTSSSTDTQYF. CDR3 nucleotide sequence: TGTGCCAGCAGTTATAGGACTAGCTCGAGCACAGATACGCAGTATTTT.

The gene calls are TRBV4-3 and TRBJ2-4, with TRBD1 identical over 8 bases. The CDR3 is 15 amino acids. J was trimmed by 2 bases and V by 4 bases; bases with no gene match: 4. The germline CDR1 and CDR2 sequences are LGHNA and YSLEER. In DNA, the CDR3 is TGCGCCAGCAGCCGAGACAGGGGAACCAAAAACATTCAGTACTTC. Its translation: CASSRDRGTKNIQYF.

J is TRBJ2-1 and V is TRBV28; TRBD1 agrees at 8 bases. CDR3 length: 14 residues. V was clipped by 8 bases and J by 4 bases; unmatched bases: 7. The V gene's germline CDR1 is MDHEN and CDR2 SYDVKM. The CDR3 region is CASLVQGVYNEQFF. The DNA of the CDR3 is TGTGCCAGCCTAGTACAGGGGGTATACAATGAGCAGTTCTTC.

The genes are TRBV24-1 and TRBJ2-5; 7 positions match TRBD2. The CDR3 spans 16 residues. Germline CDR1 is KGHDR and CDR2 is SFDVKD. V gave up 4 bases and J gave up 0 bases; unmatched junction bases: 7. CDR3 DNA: TGTGCCACCAGTGACCCCAGCGGGGCCAACCAAGAGACCCAGTACTTC. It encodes CATSDPSGANQETQYF.

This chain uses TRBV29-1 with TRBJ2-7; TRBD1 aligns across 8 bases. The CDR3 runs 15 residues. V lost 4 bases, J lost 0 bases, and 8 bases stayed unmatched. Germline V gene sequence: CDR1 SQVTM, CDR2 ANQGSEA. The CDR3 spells CSVVGTGVSSYEQYF. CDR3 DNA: TGCAGCGTTGTGGGGACAGGCGTCAGCTCCTACGAGCAGTACTTC.

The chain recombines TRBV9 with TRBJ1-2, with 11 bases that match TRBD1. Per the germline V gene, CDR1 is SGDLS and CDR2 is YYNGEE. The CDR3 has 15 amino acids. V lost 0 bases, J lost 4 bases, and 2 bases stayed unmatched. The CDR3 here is CASSVEGQGAYGYTF. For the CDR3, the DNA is TGTGCCAGCAGCGTAGAAGGACAGGGGGCCTATGGCTACACCTTC.

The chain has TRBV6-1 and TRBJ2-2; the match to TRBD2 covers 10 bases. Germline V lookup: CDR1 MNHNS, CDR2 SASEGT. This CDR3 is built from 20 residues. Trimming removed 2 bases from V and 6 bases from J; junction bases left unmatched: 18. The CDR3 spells CASSELRALTAGGPPGELFF. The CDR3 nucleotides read TGTGCCAGCAGTGAATTACGCGCCCTGACAGCGGGAGGGCCCCCCGGGGAGCTGTTTTTT.

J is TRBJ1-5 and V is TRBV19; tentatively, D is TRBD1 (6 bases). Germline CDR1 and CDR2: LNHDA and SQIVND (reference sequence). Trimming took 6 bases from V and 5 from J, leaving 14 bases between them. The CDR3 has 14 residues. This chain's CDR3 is CASRMDSVDQPQHF. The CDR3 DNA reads TGTGCCAGTAGAATGGACAGCGTAGATCAGCCCCAGCATTTT.